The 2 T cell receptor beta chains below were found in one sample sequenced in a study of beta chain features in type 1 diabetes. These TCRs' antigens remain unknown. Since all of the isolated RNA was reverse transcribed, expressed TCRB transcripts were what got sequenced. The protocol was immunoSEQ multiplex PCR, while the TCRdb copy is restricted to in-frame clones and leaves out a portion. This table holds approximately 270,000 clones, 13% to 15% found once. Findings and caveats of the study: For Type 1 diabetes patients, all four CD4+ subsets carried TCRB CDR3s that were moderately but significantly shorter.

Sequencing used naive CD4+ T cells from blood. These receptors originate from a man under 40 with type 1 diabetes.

This CDR3 is CASSPRAGSYEQYF. In DNA, the CDR3 is TGTGCCAGCAGCCCCCGGGCAGGGTCCTACGAGCAGTACTTC. The chain has TRBV9 and TRBJ2-7; D might be TRBD1 (5 bases). Germline V CDR1 and CDR2: SGDLS, YYNGEE. The CDR3 has 14 amino acids. With 4 bases removed from V and 1 base from J, the gap between germline ends came to 12 bases. The whole variable domain, remainder taken from reference TRBV9 and TRBJ2-7, is DSGVTQTPKHLITATGQRVTLRCSPRSGDLSVYWYQQSLDQGLQFLIQYYNGEERAKGNILERFSAQQFPDLHSELNLSSLELGDSALYFCASSPRAGSYEQYFGPGTRLTVT.

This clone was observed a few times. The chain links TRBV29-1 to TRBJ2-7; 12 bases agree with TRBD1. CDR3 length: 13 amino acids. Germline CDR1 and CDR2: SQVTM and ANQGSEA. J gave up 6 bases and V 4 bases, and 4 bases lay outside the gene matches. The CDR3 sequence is CSVGGQGAFEQYF. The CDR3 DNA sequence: TGCAGCGTTGGGGGACAGGGGGCTTTCGAGCAGTACTTC.